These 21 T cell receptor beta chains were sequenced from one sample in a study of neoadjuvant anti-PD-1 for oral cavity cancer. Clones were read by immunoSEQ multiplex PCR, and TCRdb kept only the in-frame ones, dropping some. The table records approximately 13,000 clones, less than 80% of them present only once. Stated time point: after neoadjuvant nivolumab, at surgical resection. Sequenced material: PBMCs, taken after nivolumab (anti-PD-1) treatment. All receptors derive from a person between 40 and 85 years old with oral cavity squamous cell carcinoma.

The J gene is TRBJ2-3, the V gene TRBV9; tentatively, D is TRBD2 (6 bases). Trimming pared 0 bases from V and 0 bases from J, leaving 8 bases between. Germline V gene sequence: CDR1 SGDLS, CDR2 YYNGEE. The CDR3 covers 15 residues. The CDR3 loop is CASSVGGLSTDTQYF. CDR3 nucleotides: TGTGCCAGCAGCGTAGGGGGACTCAGCACAGATACGCAGTATTTT.

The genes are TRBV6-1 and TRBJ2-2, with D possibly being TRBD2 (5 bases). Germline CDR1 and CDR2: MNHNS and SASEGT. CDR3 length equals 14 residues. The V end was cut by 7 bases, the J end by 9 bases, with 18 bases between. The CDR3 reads CASTSPGYGRELFF. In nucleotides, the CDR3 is TGTGCCAGCACTTCCCCGGGTTACGGGAGGGAGCTGTTTTTT.

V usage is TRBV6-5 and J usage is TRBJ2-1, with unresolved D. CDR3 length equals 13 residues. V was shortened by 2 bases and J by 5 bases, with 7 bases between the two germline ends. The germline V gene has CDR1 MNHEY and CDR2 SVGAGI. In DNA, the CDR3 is TGTGCCAGCAGTTACAATCGGCACAATGAGCAGTTCTTC. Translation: CASSYNRHNEQFF.

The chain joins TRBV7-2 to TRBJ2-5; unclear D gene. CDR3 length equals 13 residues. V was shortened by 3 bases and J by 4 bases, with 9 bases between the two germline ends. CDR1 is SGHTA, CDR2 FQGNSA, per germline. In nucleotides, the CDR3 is TGTGCCAGCAGCTTCTTGGGGATAGAGACCCAGTACTTC. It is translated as CASSFLGIETQYF.

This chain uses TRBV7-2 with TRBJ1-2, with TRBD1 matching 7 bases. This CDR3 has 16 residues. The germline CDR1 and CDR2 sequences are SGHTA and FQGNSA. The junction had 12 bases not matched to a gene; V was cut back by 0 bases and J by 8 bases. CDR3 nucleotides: TGTGCCAGCAGCTTAGCTGGCGCTTGGGACAGCCAAGGCTACACCTTC. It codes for CASSLAGAWDSQGYTF. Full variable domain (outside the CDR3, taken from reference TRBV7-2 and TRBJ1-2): GAGVSQSPSNKVTEKGKDVELRCDPISGHTALYWYRQSLGQGLEFLIYFQGNSAPDKSGLPSDRFSAERTGGSVSTLTIQRTQQEDSAVYLCASSLAGAWDSQGYTFGSGTRLTVV.

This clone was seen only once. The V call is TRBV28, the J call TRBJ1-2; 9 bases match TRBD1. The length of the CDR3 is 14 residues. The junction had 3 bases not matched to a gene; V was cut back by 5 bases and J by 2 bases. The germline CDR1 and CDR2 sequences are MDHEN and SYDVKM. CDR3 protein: CASSTGGGNYGYTF. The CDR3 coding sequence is TGTGCCAGCAGTACAGGGGGCGGGAACTATGGCTACACCTTC.

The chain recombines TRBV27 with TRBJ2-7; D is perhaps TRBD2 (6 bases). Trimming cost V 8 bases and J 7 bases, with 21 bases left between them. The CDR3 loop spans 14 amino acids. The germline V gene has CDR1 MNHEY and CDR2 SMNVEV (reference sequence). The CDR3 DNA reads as TGTGCCAGCGCCCTGGCAGGAGAGACTAGGGAGCAGTACTTC. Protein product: CASALAGETREQYF.

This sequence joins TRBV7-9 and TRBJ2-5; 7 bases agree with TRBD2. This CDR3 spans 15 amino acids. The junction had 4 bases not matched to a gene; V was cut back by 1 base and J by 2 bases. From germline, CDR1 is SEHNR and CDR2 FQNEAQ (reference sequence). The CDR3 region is CASSLGGTTQETQYF. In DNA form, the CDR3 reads TGTGCCAGCAGCTTAGGGGGGACTACTCAAGAGACCCAGTACTTC. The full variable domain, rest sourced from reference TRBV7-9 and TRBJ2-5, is DTGVSQNPRHKITKRGQNVTFRCDPISEHNRLYWYRQTLGQGPEFLTYFQNEAQLEKSRLLSDRFSAERPKGSFSTLEIQRTEQGDSAMYLCASSLGGTTQETQYFGPGTRLLVL.

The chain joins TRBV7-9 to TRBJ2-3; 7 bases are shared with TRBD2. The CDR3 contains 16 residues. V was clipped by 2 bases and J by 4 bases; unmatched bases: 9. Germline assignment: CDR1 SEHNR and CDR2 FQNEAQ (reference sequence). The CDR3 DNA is TGTGCCAGCAGCTTATTGGCGGGAGTGATTGCAGATACGCAGTATTTT. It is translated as CASSLLAGVIADTQYF.

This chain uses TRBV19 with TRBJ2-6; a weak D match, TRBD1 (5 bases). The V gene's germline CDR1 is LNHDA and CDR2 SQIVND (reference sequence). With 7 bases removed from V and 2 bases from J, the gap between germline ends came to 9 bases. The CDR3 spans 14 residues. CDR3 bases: TGTGCCAGTAACAGGTTGACTGGGGCCAACGTCCTGACTTTC. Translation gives CASNRLTGANVLTF.

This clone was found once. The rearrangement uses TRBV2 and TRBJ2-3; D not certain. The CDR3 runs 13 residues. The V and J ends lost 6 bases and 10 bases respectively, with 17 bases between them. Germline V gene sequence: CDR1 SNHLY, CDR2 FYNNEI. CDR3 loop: CASRDRTSPAQYF. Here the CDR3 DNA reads TGTGCCAGCAGGGACCGGACCAGTCCAGCGCAGTATTTT. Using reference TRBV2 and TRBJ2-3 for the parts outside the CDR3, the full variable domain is EPEVTQTPSHQVTQMGQEVILRCVPISNHLYFYWYRQILGQKVEFLVSFYNNEISEKSEIFDDQFSVERPDGSNFTLKIRSTKLEDSAMYFCASRDRTSPAQYFGPGTRLTVL.

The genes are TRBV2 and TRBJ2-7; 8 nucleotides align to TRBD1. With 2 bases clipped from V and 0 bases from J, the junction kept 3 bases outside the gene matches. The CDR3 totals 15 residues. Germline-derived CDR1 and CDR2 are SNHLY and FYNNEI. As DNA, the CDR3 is TGTGCCAGCAGTGAAATAACAGGGGGCTCCTACGAGCAGTACTTC. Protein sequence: CASSEITGGSYEQYF.

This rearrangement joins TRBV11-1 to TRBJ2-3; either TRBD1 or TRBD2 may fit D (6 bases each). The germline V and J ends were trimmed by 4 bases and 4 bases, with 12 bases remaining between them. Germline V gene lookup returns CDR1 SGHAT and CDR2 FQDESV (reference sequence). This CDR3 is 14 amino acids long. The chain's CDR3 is CASSWGAVSDTQYF. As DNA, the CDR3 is TGTGCCAGCAGCTGGGGGGCCGTTTCAGATACGCAGTATTTT.

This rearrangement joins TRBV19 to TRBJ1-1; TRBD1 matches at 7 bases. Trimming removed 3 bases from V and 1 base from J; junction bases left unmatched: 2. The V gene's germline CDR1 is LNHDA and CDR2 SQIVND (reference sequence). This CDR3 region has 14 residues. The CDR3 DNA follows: TGTGCCAGTAGTATGGGACAGACGAACACTGAAGCTTTCTTT. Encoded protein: CASSMGQTNTEAFF.

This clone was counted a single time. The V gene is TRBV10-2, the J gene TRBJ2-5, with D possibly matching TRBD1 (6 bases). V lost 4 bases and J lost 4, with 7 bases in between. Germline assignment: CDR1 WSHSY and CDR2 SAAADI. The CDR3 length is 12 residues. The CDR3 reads CASSVQGETQYF. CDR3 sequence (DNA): TGCGCCAGCAGTGTACAGGGAGAGACCCAGTACTTC.

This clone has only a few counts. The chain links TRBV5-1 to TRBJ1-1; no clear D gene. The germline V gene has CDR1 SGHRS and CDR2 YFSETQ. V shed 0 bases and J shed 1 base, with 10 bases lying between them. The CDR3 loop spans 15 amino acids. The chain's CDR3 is CASSLEQVGNTEAFF. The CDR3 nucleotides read TGCGCCAGCAGCTTGGAGCAGGTTGGGAACACTGAAGCTTTCTTT.

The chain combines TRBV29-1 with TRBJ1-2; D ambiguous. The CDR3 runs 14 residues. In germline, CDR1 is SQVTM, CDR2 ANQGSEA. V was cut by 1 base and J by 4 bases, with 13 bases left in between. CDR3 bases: TGCAGCGTTGAAGTGGGAGACCCCAGCTATGGCTACACCTTC. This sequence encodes CSVEVGDPSYGYTF.

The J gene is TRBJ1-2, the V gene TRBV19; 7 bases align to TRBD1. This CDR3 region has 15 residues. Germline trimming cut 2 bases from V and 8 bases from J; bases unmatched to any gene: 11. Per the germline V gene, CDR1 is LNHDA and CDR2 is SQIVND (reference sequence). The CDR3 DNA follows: TGTGCCAGTAGTATATTCCCCACAGGGGAGAAAGGCTACACCTTC. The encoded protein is CASSIFPTGEKGYTF.

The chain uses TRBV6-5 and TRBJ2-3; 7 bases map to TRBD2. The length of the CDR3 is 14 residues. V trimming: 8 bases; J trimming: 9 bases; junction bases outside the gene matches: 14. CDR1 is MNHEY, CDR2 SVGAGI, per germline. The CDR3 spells CASEPAGLSGTQYF. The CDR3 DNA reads TGTGCCAGCGAGCCAGCGGGGCTCTCTGGGACGCAGTATTTT.

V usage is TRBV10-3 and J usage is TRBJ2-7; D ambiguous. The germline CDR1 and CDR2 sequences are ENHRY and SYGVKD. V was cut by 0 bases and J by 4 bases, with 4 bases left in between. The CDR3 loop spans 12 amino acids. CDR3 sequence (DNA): TGTGCCATCAGTGAGTCAACGTACGAGCAGTACTTC. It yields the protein CAISESTYEQYF.

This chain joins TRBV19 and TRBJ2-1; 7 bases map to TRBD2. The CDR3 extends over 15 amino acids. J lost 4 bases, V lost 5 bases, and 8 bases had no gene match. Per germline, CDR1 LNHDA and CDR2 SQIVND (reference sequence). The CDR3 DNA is TGTGCCAGTAGTGTGGGCGGGAGTAGTTACAATGAGCAGTTCTTC. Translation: CASSVGGSSYNEQFF.